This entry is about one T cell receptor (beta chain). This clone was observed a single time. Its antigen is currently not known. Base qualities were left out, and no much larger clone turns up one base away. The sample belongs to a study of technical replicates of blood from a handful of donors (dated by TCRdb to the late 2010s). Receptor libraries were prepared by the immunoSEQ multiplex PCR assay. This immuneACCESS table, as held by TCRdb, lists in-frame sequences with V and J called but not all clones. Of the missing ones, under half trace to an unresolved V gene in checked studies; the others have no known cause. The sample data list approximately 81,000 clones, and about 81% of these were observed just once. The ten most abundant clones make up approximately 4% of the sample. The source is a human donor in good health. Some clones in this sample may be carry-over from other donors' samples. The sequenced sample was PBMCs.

CDR3 region: CAWSVGQGTDTQYF. The DNA sequence is given as TGTGCCTGGAGTGTCGGACAGGGGACAGATACGCAGTATTTT. The chain is encoded by TRBV30 joined to TRBJ2-3, with TRBD1 matching 9 junction bases. Reading the germline V gene (reference sequence) gives CDR1 GTSNPN and CDR2 SVGIG. For this chain, trimming is 0 bases at the V end and 3 bases at the J end, and the number of junction bases without a gene match is 1. The cysteine opens and the phenylalanine closes a CDR3 of 14 amino acids. Only CDR3 DNA remains: 42 bases, in frame from the first base.